These T cell receptor beta chains were read from a single sample in a study of T-cell memory formation after mild COVID-19. TCRdb re-called the 5' RACE reads with MiXCR, one entry per CDR3 protein. The sample includes 25,000 or so distinct CDR3 sequences, around 7.2% of them seen just once. Sequencing was done on a sample of PBMCs or a T cell subset sorted from them (not recorded which). These receptors all come from an adult woman who had mild COVID-19 (a few samples of this study predate the infection). Cell type and time point are not known. CDR3s include the opening cysteine and the closing phenylalanine or tryptophan. Fields, in order: D gene, J gene, V gene, clone size, CDR3 protein, CDR3 DNA. D genes are given only for firm matches. Not every row has a clone size; where given, it reads once, few, many or a size class.

>TRBD1|TRBJ1-2|TRBV9|many
CASRVRQGSYGYTF
TGTGCCAGCAGAGTTCGACAGGGGAGCTATGGCTACACCTTC
>.|TRBJ2-3|TRBV28|.
CASSGRGTDTQYF
TGTGCCAGCAGCGGGCGAGGCACAGATACGCAGTATTTT
>TRBD1|TRBJ1-3|TRBV29-1|many
CSAETGLAGNTIYF
TGCAGCGCAGAGACAGGGCTTGCTGGAAACACCATATATTTT
>.|TRBJ2-6|TRBV5-1|many
CASSLGLVARAGANVLTF
TGCGCCAGCAGCTTGGGGTTGGTAGCGAGGGCTGGGGCCAACGTCCTGACTTTC
>TRBD1|TRBJ2-5|TRBV6-2/TRBV6-3|many
CASSALGQGAGETQYF
TGTGCCAGCAGTGCCCTTGGACAGGGGGCTGGAGAGACCCAGTACTTC
>TRBD1|TRBJ1-1|TRBV11-2|many
CASSLSGGTEAFF
TGTGCCAGCAGCTTATCAGGGGGCACTGAAGCTTTCTTT
>TRBD1|TRBJ1-1|TRBV16|.
CASSQGQGKITEAFF
TGTGCCAGCAGCCAAGGACAGGGAAAGATCACTGAAGCTTTCTTT
>.|TRBJ2-5|TRBV24-1|many
CATSDTDKGGKETQYF
TGTGCCACCAGTGACACTGACAAGGGGGGTAAAGAGACCCAGTACTTC
>.|TRBJ2-7|TRBV12-3/TRBV12-4|many
CASSLGHGNVNEQYF
TGTGCCAGCAGTTTGGGTCACGGGAATGTTAACGAGCAGTACTTC
>.|TRBJ1-1|TRBV4-3|many
CASSQDRNTEAFF
TGCGCCAGCAGCCAAGACAGGAACACTGAAGCTTTCTTT
>TRBD2|TRBJ2-7|TRBV5-6|many
CASSLFLAGYEQYF
TGTGCCAGCAGCTTGTTTCTAGCGGGCTACGAGCAGTACTTC
>.|TRBJ2-7|TRBV18|many
CASSPSSSVYEQYF
TGTGCCAGCTCACCATCCTCTAGTGTCTACGAGCAGTACTTC
>.|TRBJ2-5|TRBV2|many
CASSLNPQPPETQYF
TGTGCCAGCAGTCTGAACCCACAGCCCCCAGAGACCCAGTACTTC
>TRBD1|TRBJ1-2|TRBV4-2|few
CASSQSDRGYGYTF
TGTGCCAGCAGCCAATCGGACAGGGGCTATGGCTACACCTTC
>.|TRBJ2-1|TRBV6-5|many
CASSYSGRGSNEQFF
TGTGCCAGCAGTTATTCCGGACGGGGGAGCAATGAGCAGTTCTTC
>.|TRBJ1-1|TRBV29-1|many
CSVLLWGAFF
TGCAGCGTTCTGCTCTGGGGAGCTTTCTTT
>.|TRBJ1-3|TRBV29-1|many
CSVGQVAGAFGNTIYF
TGCAGCGTTGGTCAAGTAGCAGGCGCCTTTGGAAACACCATATATTTT
>.|TRBJ1-2|TRBV9|many
CASSVGPPGADYGYTF
TGTGCCAGCAGCGTAGGTCCCCCGGGGGCGGACTATGGCTACACCTTC
>TRBD1|TRBJ2-3|TRBV6-1|.
CASRNRGTDTQYF
TGTGCCAGCAGAAACAGGGGAACAGATACGCAGTATTTT
>.|TRBJ1-6|TRBV5-1|many
CASSLNVDLYNSPLHF
TGCGCCAGCAGCTTGAACGTGGACCTCTATAATTCACCCCTCCACTTT
>.|TRBJ2-4|TRBV7-2|.
CASSLGTKNIQYF
TGTGCCAGCAGCTTAGGGACCAAAAACATTCAGTACTTC
>TRBD1|TRBJ2-5|TRBV5-4|many
CASRSDRGMYQETQYF
TGTGCCAGCAGGTCGGACAGGGGGATGTACCAAGAGACCCAGTACTTC
>TRBD1|TRBJ2-2|TRBV5-1|many
CACRKTGTNTGELFF
TGCGCCTGCCGAAAGACAGGGACGAACACCGGGGAGCTGTTTTTT
>.|TRBJ2-7|TRBV7-2|.
CASSLSGFDEQYF
TGTGCCAGCAGCTTAAGTGGGTTCGACGAGCAGTACTTC
>.|TRBJ2-7|TRBV7-9|many
CASSLSAGTYEQYF
TGTGCCAGCAGCTTATCGGCGGGAACCTACGAGCAGTACTTC
>.|TRBJ2-6|TRBV6-2/TRBV6-3|many
CASSTVSGANVLTF
TGTGCCAGCAGTACAGTCTCTGGGGCCAACGTCCTGACTTTC
>.|TRBJ2-5|TRBV3-1|many
CASSQLSGQQETQYF
TGTGCCAGCAGCCAGTTATCTGGACAGCAAGAGACCCAGTACTTC
>.|TRBJ2-3|TRBV18|.
CASSPPTRTDTQYF
TGTGCCAGCTCACCACCGACTCGCACAGATACGCAGTATTTT
>TRBD1|TRBJ1-1|TRBV7-9|many
CASSDGTGLTEAFF
TGTGCCAGCAGCGACGGGACAGGCTTGACTGAAGCTTTCTTT
>TRBD1|TRBJ1-6|TRBV5-6|many
CASSLLTGKGSPLHF
TGTGCCAGCAGCTTGCTGACAGGGAAGGGTTCACCCCTCCACTTT
>.|TRBJ2-7|TRBV4-3|few
CASSQGEATYEQYF
TGCGCCAGCAGCCAAGGGGAAGCGACCTACGAGCAGTACTTC
>.|TRBJ2-4|TRBV27|many
CASSFSWQGGNIQYF
TGTGCCAGCAGTTTTTCCTGGCAGGGGGGAAACATTCAGTACTTC
>.|TRBJ1-1|TRBV20-1|many
CSARDLGAEAFF
TGCAGTGCTAGAGATCTGGGCGCTGAAGCTTTCTTT
>.|TRBJ1-2|TRBV19|.
CASSSNRNYGYTF
TGTGCCAGTAGTTCCAACAGGAACTATGGCTACACCTTC
>TRBD1|TRBJ1-2|TRBV4-2|.
CASSQEDRDSPGYTF
TGTGCCAGCAGCCAAGAAGACAGGGACTCCCCCGGCTACACCTTC
>.|TRBJ1-2|TRBV20-1|many
CSATRELNYGYTF
TGCAGTGCTACCAGGGAATTAAACTATGGCTACACCTTC
>TRBD1|TRBJ1-1|TRBV11-2|many
CASSLRTGENTEAFF
TGTGCCAGCAGCCTGAGGACAGGGGAGAACACTGAAGCTTTCTTT
>TRBD1|TRBJ1-5|TRBV18|few
CASSRLGDRGIGNQPQHF
TGTGCCAGCTCACGTTTAGGGGACAGGGGGATTGGCAATCAGCCCCAGCATTTT
>.|TRBJ1-1|TRBV5-1|many
CASSLIESEAFF
TGCGCCAGCAGCTTAATTGAGTCTGAAGCTTTCTTT
>.|TRBJ2-5|TRBV6-5|many
CASTPGPGLQYF
TGTGCCAGCACCCCAGGGCCCGGTCTCCAGTACTTC